The source of this T cell receptor beta chain is a study of cytomegalovirus exposure and HLA in healthy donors. This clone was seen only a few times. Its antigen remains unknown. Study-level findings and limits: Excluded: some indistinguishable V segments such as TRBV6-2 and TRBV6-3. A later analysis revealed that TCR association rates differed between HLA loci, peaking at DRB1 and bottoming out at HLA-C. Being productive about 87% or about 30% of the time was typical of most TCR beta V segments in an earlier analysis.

PCR was performed using 60 Vbeta and 13 Jbeta primers. The table came from immunoSEQ multiplex PCR; TCRdb's copy has only in-frame clones and leaves some out. Among about 140,000 clones listed, roughly 73% were seen once. J lost 2 bases, V lost 6 bases, and 3 bases had no gene match. Germline-derived CDR1 and CDR2 are SQVTM and ANQGSEA. This CDR3 is 12 amino acids long. This TCR came from a man between 18 and 35 years old in good health and CMV-seropositive. V is TRBV29-1 and J is TRBJ1-2, with 7 bases identical to TRBD1. Material for sequencing was PBMCs. The CDR3 sequence: CSVGTENYGYTF. The CDR3 bases are TGCAGCGTCGGGACAGAAAACTATGGCTACACCTTC.